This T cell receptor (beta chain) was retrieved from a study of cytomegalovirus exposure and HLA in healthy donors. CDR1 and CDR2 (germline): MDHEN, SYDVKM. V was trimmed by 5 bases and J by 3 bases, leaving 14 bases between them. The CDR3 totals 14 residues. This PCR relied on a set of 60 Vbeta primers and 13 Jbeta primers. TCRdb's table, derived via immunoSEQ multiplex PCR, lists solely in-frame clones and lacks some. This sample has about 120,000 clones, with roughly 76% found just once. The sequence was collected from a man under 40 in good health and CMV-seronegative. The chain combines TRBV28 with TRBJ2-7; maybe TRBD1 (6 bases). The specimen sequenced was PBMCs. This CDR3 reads CASSLTGSRYEQYF. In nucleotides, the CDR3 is TGTGCCAGCAGTCTTACAGGGTCTCGCTACGAGCAGTACTTC.